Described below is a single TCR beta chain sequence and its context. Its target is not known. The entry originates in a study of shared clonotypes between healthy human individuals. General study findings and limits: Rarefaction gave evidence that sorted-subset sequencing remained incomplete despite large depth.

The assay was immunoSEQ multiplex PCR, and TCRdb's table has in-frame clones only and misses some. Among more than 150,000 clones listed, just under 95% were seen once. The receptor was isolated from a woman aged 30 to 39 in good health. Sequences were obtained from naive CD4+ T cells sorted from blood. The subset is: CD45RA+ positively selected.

In nucleotides, the CDR3 is TGTGCCGGAGGGGGACCAACTAATGAAAAACTGTTTTTT. Amino acids: CAGGGPTNEKLFF. The chain is built from TRBV7-9 and TRBJ1-4; tentative D call: TRBD1 (6 bases). V was pared by 11 bases and J by 0 bases, with 10 bases between. The CDR3 totals 13 residues. Per germline, CDR1 SEHNR and CDR2 FQNEAQ (reference sequence).